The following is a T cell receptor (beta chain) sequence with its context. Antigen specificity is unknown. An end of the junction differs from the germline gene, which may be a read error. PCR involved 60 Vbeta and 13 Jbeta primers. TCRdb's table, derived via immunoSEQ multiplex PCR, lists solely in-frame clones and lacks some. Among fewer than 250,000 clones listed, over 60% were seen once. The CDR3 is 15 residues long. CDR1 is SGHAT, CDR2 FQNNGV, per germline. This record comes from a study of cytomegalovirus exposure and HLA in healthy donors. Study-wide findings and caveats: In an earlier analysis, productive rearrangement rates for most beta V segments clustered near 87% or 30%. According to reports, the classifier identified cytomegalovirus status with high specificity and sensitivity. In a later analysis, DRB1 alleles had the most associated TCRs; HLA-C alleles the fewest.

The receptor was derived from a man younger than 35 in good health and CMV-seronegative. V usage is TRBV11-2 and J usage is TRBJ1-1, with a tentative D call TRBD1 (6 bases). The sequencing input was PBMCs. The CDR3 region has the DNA TGTGCCAGCAGCCTAGAGGGGGGTGTTGGCACTGAAGCTTTCTTT. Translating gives CASSLEGGVGTEAFF.